This is a list of T cell receptor beta chains from one sample in a study of response to subunit inactivated influenza vaccine. TCRdb reprocessed the RT-PCR reads with MiXCR, giving one entry per CDR3 protein. The sample carries under 200,000 distinct CDR3 sequences, around 9.9% recorded once. The source was non-naive T cells sorted from PBMCs, collected roughly 47 days after vaccination. These receptors originate from a man aged 50 to 59 who received an inactivated influenza vaccine. Each CDR3 is given with its conserved first and last residue. A D gene is named only where the DNA matches it firmly. The size field is filled for only some rows; it gives once, few, many or a size class.

J: TRBJ2-2; D: TRBD1; length: 16; size: few; V: TRBV7-9; DNA: TGTGCCAGCAGCTTCTATGGGACAGCGAACACCGGGGAGCTGTTTTTT; CDR3: CASSFYGTANTGELFF
J: TRBJ2-2; D: .; length: 15; size: many; V: TRBV20-1; DNA: TGCAGTGCTAGAGTCTCGAGAGCACCTTTCGGGGAGCTGTTTTTT; CDR3: CSARVSRAPFGELFF
J: TRBJ1-2; D: .; length: 11; size: .; V: TRBV28; DNA: TGTGCCAGCAGTGAGGGACGTGGCTACACCTTC; CDR3: CASSEGRGYTF
J: TRBJ2-7; D: .; length: 13; size: .; V: TRBV20-1; DNA: TGCAGTGCTAGGCGGTGGGGCTCCTACGAGCAGTACTTC; CDR3: CSARRWGSYEQYF
J: TRBJ2-4; D: .; length: 13; size: .; V: TRBV12-3/TRBV12-4; DNA: TGTGCCAGCAGTTTAGGGGACTTAAACATTCAGTACTTC; CDR3: CASSLGDLNIQYF
J: TRBJ1-6; D: .; length: 13; size: few; V: TRBV5-4; DNA: TGTGCCAGCAGCCCCGGGCCGGATTCACCCCTCCACTTT; CDR3: CASSPGPDSPLHF
J: TRBJ1-4; D: TRBD1; length: 15; size: many; V: TRBV5-5; DNA: TGTGCCAGCAGCTGGACAGGGGCGAATGATGAAAAACTGTTTTTT; CDR3: CASSWTGANDEKLFF
J: TRBJ2-1; D: TRBD1; length: 14; size: few; V: TRBV5-1; DNA: TGCGCCAGCAGCTTCCCCGACAGGGGCAATGAGCAGTTCTTC; CDR3: CASSFPDRGNEQFF
J: TRBJ2-2; D: .; length: 15; size: few; V: TRBV27; DNA: TGTGCCAGCAAAACGACACTTCTGGGCACCGGGGAGCTGTTTTTT; CDR3: CASKTTLLGTGELFF
J: TRBJ2-7; D: TRBD2; length: 15; size: .; V: TRBV11-2; DNA: TGTGCCAGCAGTCAAAGGACTAGCGGGGGCTACGAGCAGTACTTC; CDR3: CASSQRTSGGYEQYF
J: TRBJ1-3; D: .; length: 15; size: few; V: TRBV5-5; DNA: TGTGCCAGCAGCTTGCAGGGTGGGGCTGGAAACACCATATATTTT; CDR3: CASSLQGGAGNTIYF
J: TRBJ2-1; D: .; length: 15; size: few; V: TRBV6-1; DNA: TGTGCCAGCAGGTCGGGGGGCGACTCCTACAATGAGCAGTTCTTC; CDR3: CASRSGGDSYNEQFF
J: TRBJ1-2; D: .; length: 15; size: few; V: TRBV7-2; DNA: TGTGCCAGCAGCTTAGCTACAGGGAGTCTTTATGGCTACACCTTC; CDR3: CASSLATGSLYGYTF